One and the same sample provided the 20 T cell receptor beta chains below, sequenced in a study of cytomegalovirus exposure and HLA in healthy donors. Some clones are missing from TCRdb's copy, which holds only in-frame ones; the method was immunoSEQ multiplex PCR. Among tens of thousands of clones listed, 96% were seen once. The sample comprised PBMCs. The receptor source for this set is a woman under 30 in good health and CMV-seropositive.

This clone was counted a single time. The V and J genes are TRBV9 and TRBJ1-1; 8 bases are shared with TRBD1. V lost 4 bases and J lost 4; bases outside the gene matches: 9. The V gene's germline CDR1 is SGDLS and CDR2 YYNGEE. This CDR3 is 15 amino acids long. The CDR3 DNA is TGTGCCAGCAGCCCCCAGACAGGGGAGCCCACTGAAGCTTTCTTT. It specifies CASSPQTGEPTEAFF.

This clone was counted once. This chain links TRBV28 with TRBJ2-2, with 11 positions matching TRBD1. The germline V gene has CDR1 MDHEN and CDR2 SYDVKM. The CDR3 spans 14 residues. With V trimmed by 6 bases and J by 6 bases, 3 bases remained unmatched. CDR3 in DNA: TGTGCCAGCAGCCGGGGACAGGGGGCCGGGGAGCTGTTTTTT. Amino acids: CASSRGQGAGELFF.

This clone was observed once. The chain couples TRBV19 to TRBJ1-5; D not resolved. The V end was cut by 5 bases, the J end by 5 bases, with 13 bases between. In germline, CDR1 is LNHDA, CDR2 SQIVND (reference sequence). CDR3 size: 14 residues. The CDR3 DNA sequence: TGTGCCAGTAGTTCCGCACGGTTGGATCAGCCCCAGCATTTT. Its protein product is CASSSARLDQPQHF.

The chain uses TRBV6-5 and TRBJ1-5; D gene uncertain. Germline CDR1 MNHEY, CDR2 SVGAGI. The CDR3 is 13 amino acids. Trimming pared 8 bases from V and 3 bases from J, leaving 11 bases between. The CDR3 DNA reads TGTGCCAGCTTGGTAGAATCCAATCAGCCCCAGCATTTT. Amino acids: CASLVESNQPQHF.

This chain links TRBV9 with TRBJ2-5; D is perhaps TRBD2 (6 bases). With 0 bases removed from V and 4 bases from J, the gap between germline ends came to 13 bases. This CDR3 has 15 amino acids. Per germline, CDR1 SGDLS and CDR2 YYNGEE. The CDR3 DNA follows: TGTGCCAGCAGCGTAGGGGGGGAGCGCAGAGAGACCCAGTACTTC. As protein: CASSVGGERRETQYF.

This rearrangement joins TRBV30 to TRBJ2-1; 12 bases map to TRBD2. The CDR3 totals 15 residues. Trimming cost V 7 bases and J 9 bases; bases outside gene matches: 13. Germline V gene sequence: CDR1 GTSNPN, CDR2 SVGIG (reference sequence). The DNA of the CDR3 is TGTGCCTATACAGGGCTAGCGGGAGGGCCAAGTGAGCAGTTCTTC. This gives the protein CAYTGLAGGPSEQFF.

The chain combines TRBV7-2 with TRBJ2-4; 8 bases are a match to TRBD2. The CDR3 covers 15 residues. V lost 5 bases and J lost 3; bases outside the gene matches: 6. The germline gives CDR1 SGHTA, CDR2 FQGNSA. CDR3 DNA: TGTGCCAGCAGCCGGGGGGGGAACGGCAAAAACATTCAGTACTTC. Translation: CASSRGGNGKNIQYF.

The rearrangement joins TRBV19 to TRBJ2-5; D unresolved. Germline CDR1 and CDR2: LNHDA and SQIVND (reference sequence). V was cut by 5 bases and J by 1 base, with 5 bases left in between. This CDR3 has 12 residues. CDR3 DNA: TGTGCCAGTAGTGGCACCCAAGAGACCCAGTACTTC. Encoded protein: CASSGTQETQYF.

V gene TRBV19 combines with J gene TRBJ2-5; TRBD1 might be the D (8 bases). V was trimmed by 1 base and J by 7 bases, leaving 22 bases between them. This CDR3 is built from 17 residues. CDR1 is LNHDA, CDR2 SQIVND, per germline (reference sequence). DNA for the CDR3: TGTGCCAGTAGTATAGCTCCCCGACTAGCCGACAGGGGGACCCAGTACTTC. Protein product: CASSIAPRLADRGTQYF. The full variable domain, its missing parts supplied by reference TRBV19 and TRBJ2-5, is DGGITQSPKYLFRKEGQNVTLSCEQNLNHDAMYWYRQDPGQGLRLIYYSQIVNDFQKGDIAEGYSVSREKKESFPLTVTSAQKNPTAFYLCASSIAPRLADRGTQYFGPGTRLLVL.

This clone has a single count. The chain couples TRBV14 to TRBJ2-1, with TRBD2 matching over 13 bases. V lost 3 bases and J lost 0; bases outside the gene matches: 5. The CDR3 runs 18 residues. CDR1 is SGHDN, CDR2 FVKESK, per germline. In DNA form, the CDR3 reads TGTGCCAGCAGCCAGGGGGGACTAGCGGGATACTCCTACAATGAGCAGTTCTTC. Translated: CASSQGGLAGYSYNEQFF.

The chain couples TRBV4-1 to TRBJ2-1, with TRBD2 matching over 11 bases. V shed 3 bases and J 5 bases; nucleotides not matched to a gene: 6. The CDR3 runs 16 residues. Per germline, CDR1 MGHRA and CDR2 YSYEKL. CDR3: CASSQYLAGGHNEQFF. The CDR3 DNA reads as TGCGCCAGCAGCCAGTACTTAGCGGGAGGGCACAATGAGCAGTTCTTC.

The chain uses TRBV11-3 and TRBJ2-5; TRBD2 agrees at 9 bases. Germline V CDR1 and CDR2: SGHNT, YENEEA. CDR3 size: 15 residues. V trimming: 1 base; J trimming: 4 bases; junction bases outside the gene matches: 4. The CDR3 sequence: CASSLGLAGTETQYF. The CDR3, as DNA: TGTGCCAGCAGCTTAGGTCTAGCGGGAACAGAGACCCAGTACTTC. Variable domain in full (rest from reference TRBV11-3 and TRBJ2-5): EAGVVQSPRYKIIEKKQPVAFWCNPISGHNTLYWYLQNLGQGPELLIRYENEEAVDDSQLPKDRFSAERLKGVDSTLKIQPAELGDSAVYLCASSLGLAGTETQYFGPGTRLLVL.

The chain combines TRBV6-5 with TRBJ2-5, with 8 bases matching TRBD1. Trimming removed 0 bases from V and 9 bases from J; junction bases left unmatched: 9. Germline CDR1 MNHEY, CDR2 SVGAGI. The CDR3 consists of 15 residues. CDR3 DNA sequence: TGTGCCAGCAGTTACTCGACAGGGGCACTCGGGGCCCAGTACTTC. Amino acid sequence: CASSYSTGALGAQYF.

The chain employs TRBV6-6 and TRBJ1-4; D gene ambiguous. V was trimmed by 7 bases and J by 0 bases, leaving 15 bases between them. The CDR3 runs to 16 residues. Germline lookup yields CDR1 MNHNY and CDR2 SVGAGI (reference sequence). CDR3: CASKITQSATNEKLFF. For the CDR3, the DNA is TGTGCCAGCAAAATCACCCAGTCTGCAACTAATGAAAAACTGTTTTTT.

The chain couples TRBV5-1 to TRBJ2-1; TRBD1 matches at 11 bases. This CDR3 is 16 amino acids long. Germline CDR1 reads SGHRS; CDR2 reads YFSETQ. J gave up 7 bases and V 0 bases, and 6 bases lay outside the gene matches. The CDR3 DNA reads TGCGCCAGCAGCTTGGTGGGGACAGGGGGTTGGAATGAGCAGTTCTTC. It yields the protein CASSLVGTGGWNEQFF.

CDR3 coding DNA: TGTGCCAGCTCACCACTTACCAGGGAGCGTCTAGCGACTTACGAGCAGTACTTC. It specifies CASSPLTRERLATYEQYF. The chain uses TRBV18 and TRBJ2-7, with D possibly matching TRBD2 (6 bases). Germline lookup yields CDR1 KGHSH and CDR2 LQKENI. V dropped 1 base and J dropped 4 bases, with 23 bases sitting between them. The CDR3 covers 18 residues.

The chain's CDR3 is CASSPTTSGEQFF. As DNA, the CDR3 is TGTGCCAGCAGTCCGACTACATCAGGCGAGCAGTTCTTC. V is TRBV2 and J is TRBJ2-1, with D possibly TRBD2 on 5 matching bases. V lost 5 bases and J lost 10, with 15 bases in between. The CDR3 consists of 13 residues. Per germline, CDR1 SNHLY and CDR2 FYNNEI.

The CDR3 sequence is CASSPFSGDNTEAFF. Here the CDR3 DNA reads TGTGCCAGCTCACCTTTCTCAGGGGACAACACTGAAGCTTTCTTT. The V gene is TRBV18, the J gene TRBJ1-1; D possibly corresponds to TRBD1 (6 bases). CDR3 length: 15 amino acids. V was cut by 3 bases and J by 2 bases, with 13 bases left in between. Per germline, CDR1 KGHSH and CDR2 LQKENI.

V gene TRBV7-9 combines with J gene TRBJ1-5; D call uncertain. This CDR3 is 15 amino acids long. Germline-derived CDR1 and CDR2 are SEHNR and FQNEAQ (reference sequence). The ends were cut back, 0 bases at V and 7 bases at J, with 13 bases in the middle. This CDR3 is CASSLASVGGQPQHF. CDR3 bases: TGTGCCAGCAGCTTAGCCTCGGTCGGAGGACAGCCCCAGCATTTT.

The chain uses TRBV15 and TRBJ2-7, with a possible D match to TRBD1 (6 bases). CDR3 length equals 12 residues. Per the germline V gene, CDR1 is LNHNV and CDR2 is YYDKDF (reference sequence). Trimming removed 6 bases at V and 2 bases at J, with 8 bases between. The CDR3 DNA follows: TGTGCCACCAGTTCAGGGGCCTACGAGCAGTACTTC. Translating gives CATSSGAYEQYF. The full variable domain, its missing parts supplied by reference TRBV15 and TRBJ2-7, is DAMVIQNPRYQVTQFGKPVTLSCSQTLNHNVMYWYQQKSSQAPKLLFHYYDKDFNNEADTPDNFQSRRPNTSFCFLDIRSPGLGDTAMYLCATSSGAYEQYFGPGTRLTVT.